These 30 T cell receptor beta chains originate from one sample sequenced in a study of blood T cells in healthy people across ages. The second PCR ran roughly 6 to 11 cycles with a sample-barcoded 5' primer and J-beta primers. TCRdb reanalysed the 5' RACE reads using MiXCR and keeps one entry per CDR3 protein. This sample carries hundreds of thousands of distinct CDR3 sequences, over 25% of them seen once, and the ten largest clones take approximately 4%. These data also featured in a second study, about T cells of mothers and their children.

The sequencing sample was made of blood. These receptor sequences come from a boy aged 2 to 10 in good health.

The V and J genes are TRBV6-5 and TRBJ2-5; 7 nucleotides align to TRBD2. The CDR3 has 14 residues. Germline values: CDR1 MNHEY, CDR2 SVGAGI. V trimming: 10 bases; J trimming: 4 bases; junction bases outside the gene matches: 12. CDR3 coding DNA: TGTGCCATCGGGGCGGGAGATGGGAGAGAGACCCAGTACTTC. It yields the protein CAIGAGDGRETQYF.

The chain employs TRBV9 and TRBJ1-6, with 9 positions matching TRBD1. Germline CDR1 SGDLS, CDR2 YYNGEE. This CDR3 comprises 15 residues. V was pared by 4 bases and J by 8 bases, with 7 bases of the junction left unmatched. This chain's CDR3 is CASSLGQGKDSPLHF. CDR3 nucleotides: TGTGCCAGCAGCCTAGGACAGGGGAAGGATTCACCCCTCCACTTT.

The chain couples TRBV10-3 to TRBJ2-1; 10 nucleotides align to TRBD2. In germline, CDR1 is ENHRY, CDR2 SYGVKD. V dropped 0 bases and J dropped 6; count of bases not matched to a gene: 8. The CDR3 length is 17 residues. The CDR3 bases are TGTGCCATCAGTGAGTCAAAAGGGCTAGCGGGAGCCAATGAGCAGTTCTTC. Translated, it gives CAISESKGLAGANEQFF.

This chain uses TRBV3-1 with TRBJ1-4, with 7 bases matching TRBD1. Germline V gives CDR1 LGHDT, CDR2 YNNKEL (reference sequence). V dropped 1 base and J dropped 7; count of bases not matched to a gene: 6. The CDR3 loop spans 15 amino acids. The DNA of the CDR3 is TGTGCCAGCAGCCAAGCACGACACAGGGGTGAAAAACTGTTTTTT. This encodes CASSQARHRGEKLFF.

The chain links TRBV11-2 to TRBJ1-1; perhaps TRBD1 as D (6 bases). CDR3 length: 13 residues. The V end lost 1 base, the J end lost 5 bases, and 8 bases lay between the germline ends. The V gene's germline CDR1 is SGHAT and CDR2 FQNNGV. CDR3 in DNA: TGTGCCAGCAGCTTAGCAGGGGCTACTGAAGCTTTCTTT. Its protein product is CASSLAGATEAFF. Variable domain in full (rest from reference TRBV11-2 and TRBJ1-1): EAGVAQSPRYKIIEKRQSVAFWCNPISGHATLYWYQQILGQGPKLLIQFQNNGVVDDSQLPKDRFSAERLKGVDSTLKIQPAKLEDSAVYLCASSLAGATEAFFGQGTRLTVV.

Concerning this clonotype: Here the CDR3 omits its conserved ending phenylalanine or tryptophan, so a read error is the likely source. The V and J genes are TRBV5-5 and TRBJ1-2, with 8 bases fitting TRBD1. Germline V gene lookup returns CDR1 SGHKS and CDR2 YYEKEE (reference sequence). V lost 0 bases, J lost 5 bases, and 9 bases stayed unmatched. The CDR3 is made up of 16 amino acids. The CDR3 nucleotides read TGTGCCAGCAGCTTGGGAAGGGCAGGGGGCGTTTATGGCTACACCGTC. This codes for CASSLGRAGGVYGYTV.

The chain couples TRBV5-1 to TRBJ2-3; 9 nucleotides line up with TRBD1. J lost 4 bases, V lost 0 bases, and 9 bases had no gene match. The CDR3 sequence is 17 residues long. Germline V gives CDR1 SGHRS, CDR2 YFSETQ. The CDR3 protein is CASSLGHRDRAADTQYF. In nucleotides, the CDR3 is TGCGCCAGCAGCTTGGGGCACCGGGACAGGGCCGCAGATACGCAGTATTTT.

Only a few counts were recorded for this clonotype. The genes are TRBV2 and TRBJ2-3, with no clear D. This CDR3 has 16 amino acids. The V gene lost 3 bases and the J gene lost 0 bases, with 13 bases spanning the gap. CDR1 is SNHLY and CDR2 is FYNNEI in the germline V gene. The CDR3 loop reads CASSDGSLTSTDTQYF. CDR3 DNA sequence: TGTGCCAGCAGTGATGGGTCCCTCACGAGCACAGATACGCAGTATTTT.

This clonotype came up a few times. The rearrangement joins TRBV29-1 to TRBJ2-5; no reliable D call. Germline loops: CDR1 SQVTM, CDR2 ANQGSEA. The CDR3 consists of 13 residues. Trimming took 5 bases from V and 4 from J, leaving 14 bases between them. The chain's CDR3 is CSVSGVKGETQYF. CDR3 sequence (DNA): TGCAGCGTTTCCGGCGTTAAGGGAGAGACCCAGTACTTC.

This clonotype has a handful of counts. The chain combines TRBV18 with TRBJ2-7, with 9 bases matching TRBD1. Germline lookup yields CDR1 KGHSH and CDR2 LQKENI. With 3 bases clipped from V and 5 bases from J, the junction kept 5 bases outside the gene matches. This CDR3 comprises 14 residues. The DNA of the CDR3 is TGTGCCAGCTCACCGGACAGGGGTTCGAACGAGCAGTACTTC. It codes for CASSPDRGSNEQYF.

The chain links TRBV12-3 or TRBV12-4 to TRBJ2-1; D gene uncertain. The V end lost 1 base, the J end lost 0 bases, and 7 bases lay between the germline ends. The CDR3 has 15 residues. The CDR3 DNA reads TGTGCCAGCAGTTTAGACTATAACTCCTACAATGAGCAGTTCTTC. Encoded protein: CASSLDYNSYNEQFF.

V and J are TRBV5-1 and TRBJ2-1; no firm D call. The CDR3 consists of 14 residues. V lost 0 bases to trimming and J lost 5 bases, with 9 bases between them. Germline lookup yields CDR1 SGHRS and CDR2 YFSETQ. For the CDR3, the DNA is TGCGCCAGCAGCTTGGGAACAGTTCACAATGAGCAGTTCTTC. It translates to CASSLGTVHNEQFF.

This clonotype was counted between two and nine times. J is TRBJ1-4 and V is TRBV20-1; D unresolved. Germline assignment: CDR1 DFQATT and CDR2 SNEGSKA (reference sequence). V was trimmed by 0 bases and J by 8 bases, leaving 7 bases between them. The CDR3 contains 12 residues. In DNA, the CDR3 is TGCAGTGCTAGAGAGGGCAAGGAAAAACTGTTTTTT. Residues: CSAREGKEKLFF.

This clonotype has only a few counts. The V call is TRBV4-3, the J call TRBJ1-2; D gene uncertain. Looked up from germline, CDR1 is LGHNA and CDR2 is YSLEER. The CDR3 contains 15 residues. Trimming removed 1 base from V and 4 bases from J, with 13 bases in between. CDR3 residues: CASSQGRLSSYGYTF. The CDR3 DNA is TGCGCCAGCAGCCAAGGAAGGCTTTCCAGCTATGGCTACACCTTC.

V and J are TRBV21-1 and TRBJ2-5; the table's D call, TRBD1, has no DNA check behind it. Near its end, the DNA agrees better with TRBJ2-7, so the J call may be wrong. TRBV21-1 is classified as a pseudogene. The CDR3 is made up of 14 amino acids. Here the CDR3 DNA reads TGTGCCAGCAGTACCTCGGCGGGACCCCACGAGCAGTACTTC. Translation: CASSTSAGPHEQYF.

The chain combines TRBV20-1 with TRBJ2-1, with D perhaps TRBD2 (6 bases). The V and J ends lost 5 bases and 1 base respectively, with 15 bases between them. CDR1 is DFQATT and CDR2 is SNEGSKA in the germline V gene (reference sequence). The CDR3 is 15 amino acids. The CDR3 nucleotides are TGCAGTGCTCTACTCCCGGGACTGTCCTACAATGAGCAGTTCTTC. It codes for CSALLPGLSYNEQFF.

The chain combines TRBV6-5 with TRBJ1-2; 7 nucleotides match TRBD1. This CDR3 spans 12 amino acids. Germline V gives CDR1 MNHEY, CDR2 SVGAGI. Germline trimming cut 6 bases from V and 4 bases from J; bases unmatched to any gene: 2. The CDR3 loop reads CASRQGTYGYTF. In DNA, the CDR3 is TGTGCCAGCAGACAGGGGACCTATGGCTACACCTTC.

V and J are TRBV7-9 and TRBJ2-7; TRBD2 might be the D (5 bases). V was pared by 2 bases and J by 3 bases, with 11 bases between. The CDR3 is 14 residues long. Germline V gene lookup returns CDR1 SEHNR and CDR2 FQNEAQ (reference sequence). CDR3: CASSLFGVGYEQYF. The CDR3 DNA is TGTGCCAGCAGCTTATTCGGGGTTGGCTACGAGCAGTACTTC.

The chain links TRBV3-1 to TRBJ2-1; 7 nucleotides align to TRBD2. V dropped 5 bases and J dropped 7; count of bases not matched to a gene: 5. Germline lookup yields CDR1 LGHDT and CDR2 YNNKEL (reference sequence). The CDR3 extends over 13 amino acids. The CDR3 region is CASSSLGGNEQFF. CDR3 bases: TGTGCCAGCAGCTCCCTCGGGGGGAATGAGCAGTTCTTC.

This clonotype was detected a few times. V and J are TRBV6-5 and TRBJ2-7; possibly TRBD2 for D (5 bases). V dropped 6 bases and J dropped 4 bases, with 19 bases sitting between them. Germline V lookup: CDR1 MNHEY, CDR2 SVGAGI. This CDR3 contains 15 residues. CDR3 sequence (DNA): TGTGCCAGCAGCTACGGACTCTTCCCTCATTACGAGCAGTACTTC. Residues: CASSYGLFPHYEQYF.

The chain employs TRBV14 and TRBJ2-5; 9 bases map to TRBD2. Germline lookup yields CDR1 SGHDN and CDR2 FVKESK. V gave up 1 base and J gave up 1 base; unmatched junction bases: 10. The CDR3 runs to 18 residues. CDR3 bases: TGTGCCAGCAGCCAAGGGCTCACTAGCGGGTCTGTCCAAGAGACCCAGTACTTC. This gives the protein CASSQGLTSGSVQETQYF.

This clonotype was found a few times. This sequence joins TRBV29-1 and TRBJ1-1, with a weak D call TRBD1 (6 bases). V lost 6 bases and J lost 6, with 14 bases in between. The CDR3 consists of 12 residues. Per germline, CDR1 SQVTM and CDR2 ANQGSEA. CDR3: CSVGIRGAEAFF. Written as DNA, the CDR3 is TGCAGCGTCGGGATCAGGGGTGCTGAAGCTTTCTTT.

The chain employs TRBV6-1 and TRBJ1-3; 7 nucleotides match TRBD1. The CDR3 loop spans 16 amino acids. CDR1 MNHNS and CDR2 SASEGT come from the germline V gene. V lost 8 bases to trimming and J lost 0 bases; unmatched junction nucleotides: 10. The CDR3 DNA is TGTGCCAGCGGGGAACCGGGACAGATCTCTGGAAACACCATATATTTT. Its translation: CASGEPGQISGNTIYF.

In this sample, this clonotype turned up a few times. The V and J genes are TRBV20-1 and TRBJ2-1; 10 nucleotides agree with TRBD2. The CDR3 is 14 residues long. Germline-derived CDR1 and CDR2 are DFQATT and SNEGSKA (reference sequence). The trim removed 4 bases at V and 2 bases at J, leaving 2 bases unmatched. CDR3 loop: CSAITSGTYNEQFF. CDR3 sequence (DNA): TGCAGTGCTATAACTAGCGGGACCTACAATGAGCAGTTCTTC.

This clonotype was seen many times. V usage is TRBV7-9 and J usage is TRBJ1-2; D possibly corresponds to TRBD1 (5 bases). The CDR3 loop spans 11 amino acids. Germline loops: CDR1 SEHNR, CDR2 FQNEAQ (reference sequence). The ends were cut back, 10 bases at V and 8 bases at J, with 14 bases in the middle. The CDR3 DNA reads as TGTGCCACCGTAGGGGTCTCGGGCTACACCTTC. Protein: CATVGVSGYTF.

The chain carries TRBV6-5 and TRBJ2-2, with D perhaps matching TRBD2 (7 bases). The CDR3 has 14 residues. CDR1 and CDR2 from the germline V gene are MNHEY and SVGAGI. Trimming pared 7 bases from V and 8 bases from J, leaving 17 bases between. CDR3 region: CASTRRGAGGELFF. The CDR3 DNA follows: TGTGCCAGCACCCGACGGGGGGCAGGTGGGGAGCTGTTTTTT.

The chain has TRBV20-1 and TRBJ2-3; the D gene is possibly TRBD2 (6 bases). Germline loops: CDR1 DFQATT, CDR2 SNEGSKA (reference sequence). The CDR3 covers 13 residues. The CDR3 protein is CSPHGGYTDTQYF. The CDR3 coding sequence is TGCAGCCCTCACGGGGGATACACAGATACGCAGTATTTT.

The chain employs TRBV12-3 or TRBV12-4 and TRBJ1-4, with D perhaps matching TRBD1 (5 bases). CDR3 length: 14 residues. V dropped 7 bases and J dropped 6 bases, with 15 bases sitting between them. CDR3 nucleotide sequence: TGTGCCAGCAATGTCGGTGGGGCCTATGAAAAACTGTTTTTT. It is translated as CASNVGGAYEKLFF.

This chain uses TRBV15 with TRBJ2-3, with 7 bases fitting TRBD2. Unmatched junction bases numbered 4, after V lost 5 bases and J lost 5 bases. Germline CDR1 reads LNHNV; CDR2 reads YYDKDF (reference sequence). The CDR3 is made up of 13 amino acids. CDR3 residues: CATSPKREDTQYF. DNA for the CDR3: TGTGCCACCAGCCCTAAGCGGGAAGATACGCAGTATTTT.

V and J are TRBV6-2 or TRBV6-3 and TRBJ2-7; maybe TRBD1 (6 bases). V was clipped by 7 bases and J by 0 bases, with 16 bases between them. Per the germline V gene, CDR1 is MNHEY and CDR2 is SVGEGT. The CDR3 loop spans 15 amino acids. CDR3 bases: TGTGCCAGCAACAAACAGGGCGCCAGCTCCTACGAGCAGTACTTC. It codes for CASNKQGASSYEQYF.